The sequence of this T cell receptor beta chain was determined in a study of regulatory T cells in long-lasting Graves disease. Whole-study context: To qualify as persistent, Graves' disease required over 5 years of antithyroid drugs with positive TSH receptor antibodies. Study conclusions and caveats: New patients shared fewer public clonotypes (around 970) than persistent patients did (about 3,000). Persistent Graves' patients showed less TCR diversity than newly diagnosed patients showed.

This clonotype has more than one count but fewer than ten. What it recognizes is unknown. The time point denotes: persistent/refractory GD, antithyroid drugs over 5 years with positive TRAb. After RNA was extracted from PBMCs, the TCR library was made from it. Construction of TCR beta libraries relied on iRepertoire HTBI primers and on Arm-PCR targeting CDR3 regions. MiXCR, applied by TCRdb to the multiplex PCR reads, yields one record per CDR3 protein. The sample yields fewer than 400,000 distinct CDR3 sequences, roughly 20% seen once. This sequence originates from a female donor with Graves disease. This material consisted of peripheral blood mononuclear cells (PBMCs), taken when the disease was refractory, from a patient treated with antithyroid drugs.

The CDR3 nucleotides are TGTGCCAGCAGTCCGGACAGTACGAACACCGGGGAGCTGTTTTTT. Protein: CASSPDSTNTGELFF. The V and J genes are TRBV12-3 or TRBV12-4 and TRBJ2-2; D may be TRBD1 (6 bases). The CDR3 length is 15 residues. Trimming took off 5 bases at V and 0 bases at J, with 10 bases between the two ends.